This T cell receptor beta chain stems from a study of T cell responses to AZD1222 COVID-19 vaccine. V lost 5 bases and J lost 0, with 6 bases in between. Germline assignment: CDR1 SGHVS and CDR2 FQNEAQ. The CDR3 is 13 residues long. As regards this clone: No antigen is known for it.

Study outcomes and limitations: Recipients of AZD1222 seropositive at baseline numbered only 6 or 7. A rise in Spike-specific TCR breadth and depth followed two AZD1222 doses.

This table comes from immunoSEQ multiplex PCR, and its TCRdb copy is limited to in-frame clones, with some not included. This sample has tens of thousands of clones, with roughly 87% found just once. The rearrangement links TRBV7-8 to TRBJ2-3; D ambiguous. The TCR originated in an adult in good health. This specimen consisted of peripheral blood, obtained on day 0 of AZD1222 vaccination. In nucleotides, the CDR3 is TGTGCCAGCAGCCGCTCTAGCACAGATACGCAGTATTTT. Amino acid sequence: CASSRSSTDTQYF.